The rows below give T cell receptor beta chains drawn from one sample of a study of cytomegalovirus exposure and HLA in healthy donors. The data were produced by immunoSEQ multiplex PCR, yet TCRdb's version contains in-frame clones alone and is incomplete. The sample has some 100,000 clones; 86% are singletons. Sequencing was carried out using PBMCs. Receptors were obtained from a man aged 18 to 29 in good health and CMV-seronegative. The CDR3 runs from the conserved cysteine through the conserved F or W. The order of the fields is CDR3 protein, CDR3 DNA, V gene, CDR3 length, D gene, clone size, J gene. A D gene is named only where the DNA matches it firmly. A row's size may be missing; if present it is once, few, many or a size class.

CDR3: CASNSGTGAMNTEAFF; DNA: TGTGCCAGCAATTCCGGTACAGGGGCAATGAACACTGAAGCTTTCTTT; V: TRBV6-6; length: 16; D: TRBD1; size: .; J: TRBJ1-1
CDR3: CASRETPASSYEQYF; DNA: TGTGCCAGCAGAGAGACACCCGCCAGCTCCTACGAGCAGTACTTC; V: TRBV6-5; length: 15; D: .; size: .; J: TRBJ2-7
CDR3: CASSLQLGAGERPQHF; DNA: TGTGCCAGCAGCCTTCAGCTGGGGGCAGGGGAACGGCCCCAGCATTTT; V: TRBV16; length: 16; D: .; size: .; J: TRBJ1-5
CDR3: CSVPGGFGGYTF; DNA: TGCAGCGTCCCCGGGGGGTTCGGTGGCTACACCTTC; V: TRBV29-1; length: 12; D: .; size: .; J: TRBJ1-2
CDR3: CASSPRELDEQFF; DNA: TGTGCCAGCAGCCCTCGGGAGCTTGATGAGCAGTTCTTC; V: TRBV7-6; length: 13; D: .; size: .; J: TRBJ2-1
CDR3: CASSMGTGRGTQYF; DNA: TGTGCCAGTAGTATGGGGACAGGCCGGGGGACCCAGTACTTC; V: TRBV19; length: 14; D: TRBD1; size: .; J: TRBJ2-5
CDR3: CASRPGQGNTGELFF; DNA: TGTGCCAGCAGGCCAGGACAGGGGAACACCGGGGAGCTGTTTTTT; V: TRBV28; length: 15; D: TRBD1; size: .; J: TRBJ2-2
CDR3: CASSLAVGQSTDTQYF; DNA: TGCGCCAGCAGCTTGGCCGTTGGACAGAGCACAGATACGCAGTATTTT; V: TRBV5-1; length: 16; D: .; size: .; J: TRBJ2-3
CDR3: CASRLDSLYGYTF; DNA: TGTGCCAGCAGGCTGGACAGCCTCTATGGCTACACCTTC; V: TRBV28; length: 13; D: .; size: .; J: TRBJ1-2
CDR3: CASSPLRGLDYEQYF; DNA: TGTGCCAGCAGCCCGCTGAGGGGGCTGGACTACGAGCAGTACTTC; V: TRBV14; length: 15; D: TRBD1; size: .; J: TRBJ2-7
CDR3: CAWSTRGGSSYNEQFF; DNA: TGTGCCTGGAGTACCCGTGGCGGAAGCTCCTACAATGAGCAGTTCTTC; V: TRBV30; length: 16; D: .; size: .; J: TRBJ2-1
CDR3: CASSRWGTSAQETQYF; DNA: TGCGCCAGCAGCCGATGGGGGACTAGCGCACAAGAGACCCAGTACTTC; V: TRBV5-1; length: 16; D: TRBD2; size: .; J: TRBJ2-5
CDR3: CAWTGRETQYF; DNA: TGTGCCTGGACCGGGAGAGAGACCCAGTACTTC; V: TRBV30; length: 11; D: .; size: few; J: TRBJ2-5
CDR3: CASSRPGLAGGSNYNEQFF; DNA: TGTGCCAGCAGCCGGCCGGGACTAGCGGGAGGGTCCAACTACAATGAGCAGTTCTTC; V: TRBV5-4; length: 19; D: TRBD2; size: once; J: TRBJ2-1
CDR3: CASSIQGGGVTEAFF; DNA: TGTGCCAGCAGTATACAGGGCGGGGGGGTCACTGAAGCTTTCTTT; V: TRBV27; length: 15; D: .; size: .; J: TRBJ1-1
CDR3: CAISLDRSYGYTF; DNA: TGTGCCATCAGTTTGGACAGGAGCTATGGCTACACCTTC; V: TRBV10-3; length: 13; D: TRBD1; size: .; J: TRBJ1-2
CDR3: CASGFLGGDRAFF; DNA: TGTGCTAGTGGTTTTCTAGGGGGCGATAGGGCTTTCTTT; V: TRBV12-5; length: 13; D: TRBD1; size: few; J: TRBJ1-1
CDR3: CASSLDFQAQGPSF; DNA: TGTGCCAGCAGCTTGGATTTCCAGGCTCAGGGGCCCTCCTTC; V: TRBV5-4; length: 14; D: .; size: .; J: TRBJ1-2
CDR3: CASSEGEVGYGYTF; DNA: TGTGCCAGCAGTGAAGGGGAGGTTGGCTATGGCTACACCTTC; V: TRBV6-1; length: 14; D: .; size: .; J: TRBJ1-2
CDR3: CASSLDRDTYEQYF; DNA: TGTGCCAGCAGCTTAGACCGGGACACCTACGAGCAGTACTTC; V: TRBV7-9; length: 14; D: .; size: once; J: TRBJ2-7
CDR3: CAWGLAGTDTQYF; DNA: TGTGCCTGGGGACTAGCGGGGACAGATACGCAGTATTTT; V: TRBV30; length: 13; D: TRBD2; size: few; J: TRBJ2-3
CDR3: CAWTLGSGENYGYTF; DNA: TGTGCCTGGACCCTAGGGTCAGGGGAGAACTATGGCTACACCTTC; V: TRBV30; length: 15; D: .; size: .; J: TRBJ1-2
CDR3: CASSVLGSNTEAFF; DNA: TGTGCCAGTAGTGTCCTCGGGTCGAACACTGAAGCTTTCTTT; V: TRBV19; length: 14; D: .; size: .; J: TRBJ1-1
CDR3: CAWIYGGRGTGANVLTF; DNA: TGTGCCTGGATCTACGGCGGGAGGGGGACTGGGGCCAACGTCCTGACTTTC; V: TRBV30; length: 17; D: TRBD2; size: .; J: TRBJ2-6
CDR3: CASSLDAGAGVETQYF; DNA: TGTGCCAGCAGCTTAGACGCAGGGGCAGGGGTAGAGACCCAGTACTTC; V: TRBV7-2; length: 16; D: .; size: .; J: TRBJ2-5
CDR3: CASSEVVQPQHF; DNA: TGTGCCAGCAGTGAAGTAGTTCAGCCCCAGCATTTT; V: TRBV2; length: 12; D: .; size: .; J: TRBJ1-5
CDR3: CASSTGYEQYF; DNA: TGTGCCAGTAGTACAGGGTACGAGCAGTACTTC; V: TRBV19; length: 11; D: .; size: once; J: TRBJ2-7
CDR3: CASSYRGGTEAFF; DNA: TGTGCCAGCAGTTACAGGGGTGGGACTGAAGCTTTCTTT; V: TRBV6-6; length: 13; D: .; size: .; J: TRBJ1-1
CDR3: CASSLNEGVGFYEQYF; DNA: TGTGCCAGCAGCCTAAATGAGGGAGTGGGCTTCTACGAGCAGTACTTC; V: TRBV7-2; length: 16; D: .; size: .; J: TRBJ2-7
CDR3: CASNSKGWGEQYF; DNA: TGTGCCAGTAACAGTAAGGGGTGGGGAGAGCAGTACTTC; V: TRBV19; length: 13; D: .; size: .; J: TRBJ2-7
CDR3: CASSLRTGGGYGYTF; DNA: TGTGCCAGCAGCCTAAGGACAGGGGGCGGGTATGGCTACACCTTC; V: TRBV9; length: 15; D: TRBD1; size: .; J: TRBJ1-2
CDR3: CASSYKGYYEQYF; DNA: TGTGCCAGCAGTTACAAGGGGTACTACGAGCAGTACTTC; V: TRBV6-5; length: 13; D: .; size: .; J: TRBJ2-7
CDR3: CASGGGLAGSDEQYF; DNA: TGTGCTAGTGGTGGTGGACTAGCGGGGAGCGACGAGCAGTACTTC; V: TRBV12-5; length: 15; D: TRBD2; size: .; J: TRBJ2-7
CDR3: CASTPGLTDTQYF; DNA: TGTGCCAGCACCCCGGGTCTCACAGATACGCAGTATTTT; V: TRBV5-4; length: 13; D: .; size: .; J: TRBJ2-3
CDR3: CASSRGLTPNYGYTF; DNA: TGCGCCAGCAGCAGAGGGTTGACACCTAACTATGGCTACACCTTC; V: TRBV5-1; length: 15; D: .; size: .; J: TRBJ1-2
CDR3: CASSSDRVYGYTF; DNA: TGTGCCAGCAGTTCGGACAGGGTGTATGGCTACACCTTC; V: TRBV2; length: 13; D: TRBD1; size: .; J: TRBJ1-2
CDR3: CASRTSRGADNEQFF; DNA: TGTGCCAGCAGGACGAGCAGGGGGGCCGACAATGAGCAGTTCTTC; V: TRBV6-9; length: 15; D: .; size: .; J: TRBJ2-1
CDR3: CASSVQGGTNEKLFF; DNA: TGTGCCAGCAGCGTCCAGGGGGGAACTAATGAAAAACTGTTTTTT; V: TRBV7-2; length: 15; D: TRBD1; size: .; J: TRBJ1-4
CDR3: CASSPSRVLETQYF; DNA: TGTGCCAGCAGCCCATCCCGGGTGCTGGAGACCCAGTACTTC; V: TRBV11-2; length: 14; D: .; size: .; J: TRBJ2-5
CDR3: CASSSGTGVAYEQYF; DNA: TGTGCCAGCAGCTCCGGGACAGGGGTCGCCTACGAGCAGTACTTC; V: TRBV13; length: 15; D: TRBD1; size: once; J: TRBJ2-7
CDR3: CASRVPGVDEQYF; DNA: TGTGCCAGCAGGGTTCCGGGGGTGGACGAGCAGTACTTC; V: TRBV6-4; length: 13; D: .; size: .; J: TRBJ2-7
CDR3: CASSQRTGPNEKLFF; DNA: TGTGCCAGCAGTCAGCGGACAGGGCCAAATGAAAAACTGTTTTTT; V: TRBV6-5; length: 15; D: TRBD1; size: .; J: TRBJ1-4
CDR3: CASTSNGGSEQYF; DNA: TGTGCCAGTACCAGTAATGGCGGGAGTGAGCAGTACTTC; V: TRBV14; length: 13; D: TRBD2; size: .; J: TRBJ2-7
CDR3: CAWSDGDSGNQPQHF; DNA: TGTGCCTGGAGTGACGGGGACAGTGGGAATCAGCCCCAGCATTTT; V: TRBV30; length: 15; D: TRBD1; size: .; J: TRBJ1-5
CDR3: CASSYSSALNTEAFF; DNA: TGTGCCAGCAGTTACTCGAGCGCCCTGAACACTGAAGCTTTCTTT; V: TRBV6-5; length: 15; D: .; size: .; J: TRBJ1-1
CDR3: CASRRRDREDYGYTF; DNA: TGTGCCAGCAGACGGCGGGACAGGGAAGACTATGGCTACACCTTC; V: TRBV6-1; length: 15; D: TRBD1; size: .; J: TRBJ1-2